This section outlines one T cell receptor beta chain sequence together with its context. The sample comes from a study of blood T cell repertoires in COVID-19. Background on the study: Both acute and convalescent COVID-19 samples were obtained from the United States, Italy and Spain.

This CDR3 has 14 amino acids. The V segment lost 2 bases and the J segment 3 bases; nucleotides outside the gene matches: 0. CDR1 and CDR2 (germline): MDHEN, SYDVKM. Clones were read by immunoSEQ multiplex PCR, and TCRdb kept only the in-frame ones, dropping some. The sample records about 230,000 clones, about 88% being singletons. This chain uses TRBV28 with TRBJ1-4, with 7 bases that match TRBD1. The sample comprised peripheral blood. The TCR originated in a woman in her sixties or seventies with acute or convalescent COVID-19. The CDR3 region has the DNA TGTGCCAGCAGTTTAAGGGGGCCTAATGAAAAACTGTTTTTT. Its translation: CASSLRGPNEKLFF.